The source of this TCR beta chain is a study of beta chain features in type 1 diabetes. Overall study findings and caveats: Type 1 diabetes patients had TCRB CDR3s that were shorter (moderately but significantly so) in all four CD4+ subsets. VDJ junctions in type 1 diabetes patients carried more deletions and fewer insertions. No resolution was reached here on whether HLA type influences TCRB rearrangement. The naive, central memory and Treg TCRB repertoires looked more alike in patients than they did in healthy donors.

Sequencing targeted expressed TCRB transcripts, as all isolated RNA had been reverse transcribed. The table came from immunoSEQ multiplex PCR; TCRdb's copy has only in-frame clones and leaves some out. The sample has 250,000 to 350,000 clones, roughly an eighth seen once. As concerns this clone: Its target is not known.

CDR3 length: 14 amino acids. The germline CDR1 and CDR2 sequences are SQVTM and ANQGSEA. The V gene end was trimmed by 7 bases and the J gene end by 5 bases; junction bases not matched to a gene: 9. The receptor was isolated from a man younger than 45 with type 1 diabetes. The V gene is TRBV29-1, the J gene TRBJ1-4; 8 bases line up with TRBD1. The specimen sequenced was naive CD4+ T cells from blood. As DNA, the CDR3 is TGCAGCGCTGGAACAGGGGGAGTCAATGAAAAACTGTTTTTT. Translation gives CSAGTGGVNEKLFF. Full variable domain (missing parts from reference TRBV29-1 and TRBJ1-4): SAVISQKPSRDICQRGTSLTIQCQVDSQVTMMFWYRQQPGQSLTLIATANQGSEATYESGFVIDKFPISRPNLTFSTLTVSNMSPEDSSIYLCSAGTGGVNEKLFFGSGTQLSVL.